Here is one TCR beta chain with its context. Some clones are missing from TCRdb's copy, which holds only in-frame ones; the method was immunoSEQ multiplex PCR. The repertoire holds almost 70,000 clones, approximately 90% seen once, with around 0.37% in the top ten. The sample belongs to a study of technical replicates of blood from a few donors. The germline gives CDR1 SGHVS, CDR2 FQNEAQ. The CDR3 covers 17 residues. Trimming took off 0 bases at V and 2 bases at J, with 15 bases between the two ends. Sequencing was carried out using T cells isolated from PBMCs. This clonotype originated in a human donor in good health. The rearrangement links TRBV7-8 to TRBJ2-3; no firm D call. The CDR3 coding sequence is TGTGCCAGCAGCTTAGCGCCCAAGCGCAGCTACACAGATACGCAGTATTTT. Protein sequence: CASSLAPKRSYTDTQYF.